Following are 12 T cell receptor beta chains from one sample sequenced in a study of CD8+CD57+ T cells in acquired aplastic anemia. Genomic DNA, serving as template, underwent TCR beta VDJ and CDR3 profiling. Each CDR3 protein gets one entry after TCRdb re-called the reads with MiXCR. In the table there are around 400,000 distinct CDR3 sequences, about two thirds of which are singletons. Sequencing was performed on sorted CD4+, CD8+, or CD8+CD57+ T cells (not recorded which) from PBMCs. Receptors were obtained from a human donor in good health, serving as a control.

Only a few counts were recorded for this clonotype. This chain joins TRBV3-1 and TRBJ2-2; D could derive from TRBD1 or TRBD2 (6 bases each). V lost 3 bases to trimming and J lost 1 base, with 12 bases between them. The V gene's germline CDR1 is LGHDT and CDR2 YNNKEL (reference sequence). The CDR3 spans 16 residues. The CDR3 region has the DNA TGTGCCAGCAGCCATGCGGGACACTGGAACACCGGGGAGCTGTTTTTT. It codes for CASSHAGHWNTGELFF.

This clonotype was seen a single time. V gene TRBV6-4 combines with J gene TRBJ2-3; 8 bases align to TRBD2. CDR3 length: 17 residues. J was trimmed by 1 base and V by 7 bases; bases with no gene match: 13. CDR1 MRHNA and CDR2 SNTAGT come from the germline V gene. CDR3 nucleotide sequence: TGTGCCAGCATACGGGGGGGACCTCTGGACGGCACAGATACGCAGTATTTT. Protein sequence: CASIRGGPLDGTDTQYF.

This chain connects TRBV7-3 to TRBJ2-5, with 9 bases fitting TRBD1. The J call may be mistaken, given a closer DNA end match to TRBJ2-1. The CDR3 contains 13 residues. Germline CDR1 reads SGHTA; CDR2 reads FQGTGA. The CDR3 bases are TGTGCCAGCAGCCGGACAGGGGAGGGTGAGCAGTTCTTC. This translates into CASSRTGEGEQFF.

This clonotype was seen ten or more times. V is TRBV5-1 and J is TRBJ1-2; weak D call: TRBD1 (6 bases). V dropped 4 bases and J dropped 5 bases, with 21 bases sitting between them. The CDR3 is made up of 16 amino acids. CDR1 and CDR2 (germline): SGHRS, YFSETQ. CDR3 nucleotides: TGCGCCAGCAGCCCTACAACCACAGGGCTCCCATATGGCTACACCTTC. Translating gives CASSPTTTGLPYGYTF.

This rearrangement joins TRBV20-1 to TRBJ2-5, with a possible D match to TRBD2 (5 bases). This CDR3 is built from 13 residues. The germline gives CDR1 DFQATT, CDR2 SNEGSKA (reference sequence). Trimming stripped 6 bases from V and 5 bases from J, with 16 bases between. CDR3 DNA sequence: TGCAGTGCGCAACCAGCCGGGGAGGAGACCCAGTACTTC. This encodes CSAQPAGEETQYF.

The J gene is TRBJ2-7, the V gene TRBV11-2; TRBD2 matches 10 bases. Per the germline V gene, CDR1 is SGHAT and CDR2 is FQNNGV. CDR3 length: 16 amino acids. With V trimmed by 5 bases and J by 1 base, 8 bases remained unmatched. In nucleotides, the CDR3 is TGTGCCAGCAGCGCTGGAGCGGGGGGGACTTCCTACGAGCAGTACTTC. Its translation: CASSAGAGGTSYEQYF.

Only a few counts were recorded for this clonotype. The J gene is TRBJ1-5, the V gene TRBV12-5; no reliable D call. V lost 5 bases to trimming and J lost 7 bases, with 6 bases between them. This CDR3 has 11 amino acids. Germline values: CDR1 LGHNT, CDR2 FRNRAP. This chain's CDR3 is CASGPEQPQHF. CDR3 sequence (DNA): TGTGCTAGTGGTCCGGAGCAGCCCCAGCATTTT.

Worth noting for this clonotype: The junction departs from germline at one end; a sequencing error may be responsible. The rearrangement joins TRBV5-4 to TRBJ1-2; maybe TRBD1 (6 bases). This CDR3 has 15 residues. CDR1 and CDR2 (germline): SGHNT, YYREEE (reference sequence). In nucleotides, the CDR3 is TGTGCCAGCAGCCCTCGCACCGGACAGTCCTATGGCTACGCCTTC. Protein: CASSPRTGQSYGYAF.

The CDR3 region is CSASTGGQGEQFF. The CDR3 DNA follows: TGCAGTGCCAGTACCGGGGGGCAAGGAGAGCAGTTCTTC. The chain has TRBV20-1 and TRBJ2-1; D possibly corresponds to TRBD2 (7 bases). Germline V gives CDR1 DFQATT, CDR2 SNEGSKA (reference sequence). The V end was cut by 6 bases, the J end by 10 bases, with 19 bases between. The CDR3 runs 13 residues.

This chain links TRBV20-1 with TRBJ1-4; 7 bases agree with TRBD1. The junction had 12 bases not matched to a gene; V was cut back by 0 bases and J by 14 bases. The V gene's germline CDR1 is DFQATT and CDR2 SNEGSKA (reference sequence). The CDR3 loop spans 14 amino acids. The CDR3 spells CSAREQGRGSGLFF. For the CDR3, the DNA is TGCAGTGCTAGAGAGCAAGGCAGGGGGAGTGGTCTGTTTTTT.

Regarding this clonotype: The CDR3 ends on some other residue instead of the conserved phenylalanine or tryptophan, so this is likely a read error. No DNA is shown, since the ends of the CDR3 on it are uncertain; the CDR3 is the one TCRdb lists. The gene calls are TRBV2 and TRBJ2-1; the table's D gene call, TRBD2, was not cross checked with the DNA. In germline, CDR1 is SNHLY, CDR2 FYNNEI. The CDR3 length is 15 residues, termini included. The CDR3 sequence is CASRGLDSNSNELFG.

This rearrangement joins TRBV6-4 to TRBJ2-7; D not resolved. The CDR3 spans 14 residues. The ends were cut back, 2 bases at V and 7 bases at J, with 15 bases in the middle. Looked up from germline, CDR1 is MRHNA and CDR2 is SNTAGT. CDR3 sequence reads: CASSDRVQAKEQYF. The CDR3 DNA follows: TGTGCCAGCAGTGACCGGGTGCAGGCTAAGGAGCAGTACTTC.